These 13 T cell receptor beta chains came from one sample sequenced in a study of blood T cells in healthy people across ages. PCR was performed a second time for roughly 7 to 11 cycles using a sample-barcoded 5' primer and a J-beta primer mix. TCRdb analysed the 5' RACE reads with MiXCR anew, one entry per CDR3 protein. The sample shows nearly 1 million distinct CDR3 sequences, around 54% of them seen only once. The sample taken for sequencing was blood. Receptors originate from a woman aged 60-75 years in good health.

This sequence joins TRBV12-3 or TRBV12-4 and TRBJ2-7, with D perhaps TRBD2 (6 bases). The CDR3 has 15 residues. V lost 8 bases and J lost 2, with 19 bases in between. CDR3 nucleotide sequence: TGTGCCAGCGGCCGCACGGAGGGGCATACCTACGAGCAGTACTTC. Protein product: CASGRTEGHTYEQYF.

The chain combines TRBV12-3 or TRBV12-4 with TRBJ2-7; 8 bases match TRBD1. This CDR3 spans 15 amino acids. V lost 4 bases, J lost 6 bases, and 11 bases stayed unmatched. CDR3 loop: CASSSVVTGVLEQYF. The CDR3 nucleotides are TGTGCCAGCAGTTCGGTGGTGACAGGGGTACTCGAGCAGTACTTC.

The chain joins TRBV20-1 to TRBJ2-7, with TRBD2 matching over 8 bases. This CDR3 comprises 16 residues. CDR1 and CDR2 from the germline V gene are DFQATT and SNEGSKA (reference sequence). The junction had 10 bases not matched to a gene; V was cut back by 0 bases and J by 3 bases. The CDR3 DNA is TGCAGTGCTAGAGATCTTCCAAGGACTAGCAGCTACGAGCAGTACTTC. Amino acids: CSARDLPRTSSYEQYF.

This sequence joins TRBV4-2 and TRBJ2-1, with 7 bases aligning to TRBD2. Germline V gene data show CDR1 as LGHNA and CDR2 as YNFKEQ. The V gene end was trimmed by 1 base and the J gene end by 7 bases; junction bases not matched to a gene: 13. This CDR3 has 17 residues. CDR3: CASSQGLWEGGRNEQFF. The CDR3 DNA is TGTGCCAGCAGCCAAGGCCTTTGGGAGGGAGGCAGGAATGAGCAGTTCTTC.

The CDR3: CASGRPGANVLTF. The CDR3 bases are TGTGCCTCCGGGAGGCCTGGGGCCAACGTCCTGACTTTC. V usage is TRBV25-1 and J usage is TRBJ2-6, with 7 bases fitting TRBD2. Trimming at V came to 11 bases and at J to 2 bases, leaving 3 bases not matched to a gene. Germline loops: CDR1 MGHDK, CDR2 SYGVNS. The CDR3 is 13 residues long.

V gene TRBV12-3 or TRBV12-4 combines with J gene TRBJ1-4; D is perhaps TRBD1 (5 bases). CDR3 length: 14 residues. Trimming stripped 8 bases from V and 5 bases from J, with 15 bases between. The CDR3 sequence: CASSIEGWNEKLFF. In DNA form, the CDR3 reads TGTGCCAGCTCAATCGAGGGGTGGAATGAAAAACTGTTTTTT.

V gene TRBV11-1 combines with J gene TRBJ1-2; D might be TRBD1 (5 bases). This CDR3 has 14 residues. CDR1 SGHAT and CDR2 FQDESV come from the germline V gene (reference sequence). V gave up 0 bases and J gave up 4 bases, with 9 bases separating them. Written as DNA, the CDR3 is TGTGCCAGCAGCTTAGCAGGGGTCAGCTATGGCTACACCTTC. Amino acid sequence: CASSLAGVSYGYTF.

In its sample, this clonotype was seen a few times. V is TRBV21-1 and J is TRBJ1-5; TRBD1, the table's D call, was not compared with the DNA. TRBV21-1 is given as a pseudogene. This CDR3 has 16 amino acids. Here the CDR3 reads CASSKGGSGDSQPQHF. The CDR3 bases are TGTGCCAGCAGCAAAGGGGGGTCAGGGGATAGTCAGCCCCAGCATTTT.

The rearrangement links TRBV4-1 to TRBJ2-4, with TRBD2 matching 7 bases. Near its end, the DNA agrees better with TRBJ2-5, so the J call may be wrong. The CDR3 runs to 14 residues. Germline CDR1 reads MGHRA; CDR2 reads YSYEKL. The CDR3 coding sequence is TGCGCCAGCAGCCAATTTAGCGGGTGGGAGACCCAGTACTTC. This translates into CASSQFSGWETQYF.

The genes are TRBV12-3 or TRBV12-4 and TRBJ2-1; D may be TRBD1 (6 bases). V was pared by 5 bases and J by 0 bases, with 11 bases between. This CDR3 is built from 15 residues. DNA for the CDR3: TGTGCCAGCAGTGACCGGGACAACTCCTACAATGAGCAGTTCTTC. It yields the protein CASSDRDNSYNEQFF.

The chain employs TRBV4-1 and TRBJ1-4; D remains unclear. The CDR3 sequence is 14 residues long. With 5 bases removed from V and 3 bases from J, the gap between germline ends came to 10 bases. Per the germline V gene, CDR1 is MGHRA and CDR2 is YSYEKL. The CDR3 DNA is TGCGCCAGCAGCGAAACCCTGGCTAATGAAAAACTGTTTTTT. Translating gives CASSETLANEKLFF.

Note on this clonotype: The junction differs from germline at one of its ends, possibly a read error. The chain couples TRBV4-3 to TRBJ2-7; possible D gene TRBD2, 5 bases. CDR1 and CDR2 (germline): LGHNA, YSLEER. The CDR3 extends over 15 amino acids. CDR3 DNA sequence: TGCACCAGCAGCCAAGATCCTGGACTGCTTTCGAAGCAGTACTTC. The encoded protein is CTSSQDPGLLSKQYF.

There are a few counts of this clonotype. The rearrangement links TRBV20-1 to TRBJ2-5, with 12 bases fitting TRBD2. V shed 0 bases, J shed 5 bases, and the junction held 4 bases outside the gene matches. Germline CDR1 and CDR2: DFQATT and SNEGSKA (reference sequence). This CDR3 comprises 15 residues. CDR3 residues: CSARDRTSGMETQYF. Written as DNA, the CDR3 is TGCAGTGCTAGAGATCGGACTAGCGGGATGGAGACCCAGTACTTC.